The 26 T cell receptor beta chains presented below share a single source sample, sequenced in a study of OX40 agonist ivuxolimab in advanced cancers. The protocol was immunoSEQ multiplex PCR, while the TCRdb copy is restricted to in-frame clones and leaves out a portion. The repertoire includes around 80,000 clones, less than 85% of them detected once, and 0.35% to 0.5% sits in the top ten. The sample in question was CD4+ or CD8+ T cells sorted from blood, obtained in a trial of the OX40 agonist ivuxolimab. These receptors all come from an adult with an advanced solid tumor such as melanoma, head and neck, liver or kidney cancer.

The J gene is TRBJ2-7, the V gene TRBV2; the match to TRBD1 covers 8 bases. Germline CDR1 reads SNHLY; CDR2 reads FYNNEI. V lost 6 bases and J lost 0; bases outside the gene matches: 4. The CDR3 is 14 amino acids. In nucleotides, the CDR3 is TGTGCCAGCAGCGGGACAGGAAACTCCTACGAGCAGTACTTC. The encoded protein is CASSGTGNSYEQYF.

A word on this clone: Distinct nucleotide sequences in the sample also encode this CDR3. The gene calls are TRBV27 and TRBJ1-2; a weak D match, TRBD1 (5 bases). The CDR3 totals 14 residues. Deletions cut 2 bases from V and 2 bases from J, with 9 bases between. Germline V CDR1 and CDR2: MNHEY, SMNVEV (reference sequence). DNA for the CDR3: TGTGCCAGCAGTTTACAGGGTTCCAACTATGGCTACACCTTC. Its protein product is CASSLQGSNYGYTF.

V and J are TRBV7-6 and TRBJ1-2; unclear D gene. Per germline, CDR1 SGHVS and CDR2 FNYEAQ. CDR3 size: 16 residues. V gave up 1 base and J gave up 8 bases, with 20 bases separating them. The CDR3 here is CASSLGGLTYPRGYTF. CDR3 sequence (DNA): TGTGCCAGCAGCTTAGGAGGCCTTACCTACCCTAGAGGCTACACCTTC.

This clone was observed a handful of times. This chain links TRBV7-9 with TRBJ2-7; TRBD2 agrees at 15 bases. V lost 4 bases to trimming and J lost 5 bases; unmatched junction nucleotides: 3. This CDR3 spans 15 amino acids. CDR1 and CDR2 from the germline V gene are SEHNR and FQNEAQ (reference sequence). This chain's CDR3 is CASSSGLAGGDEQYF. DNA of the CDR3: TGTGCCAGCAGCTCGGGACTAGCGGGAGGTGACGAGCAGTACTTC.

The chain recombines TRBV7-2 with TRBJ2-5; D is possibly TRBD2 (5 bases). Germline V CDR1 and CDR2: SGHTA, FQGNSA. V was cut by 8 bases and J by 7 bases, with 29 bases left in between. This CDR3 has 17 amino acids. In DNA form, the CDR3 reads TGTGCCAGCGGCCTACCTAGGTCGACGGCGAGCGAGGGGACCCAGTACTTC. Translation: CASGLPRSTASEGTQYF.

In the case of this clone: The same CDR3 can be traced to other DNA sequences in this sample. The chain uses TRBV6-4 and TRBJ2-3; D is ambiguous. This CDR3 contains 14 residues. CDR1 and CDR2 (germline): MRHNA, SNTAGT. Trimming removed 5 bases from V and 0 bases from J, with 9 bases in between. The CDR3 nucleotides read TGTGCCAGCAGTCGCGACGGGAGCACAGATACGCAGTATTTT. It specifies CASSRDGSTDTQYF.

The chain uses TRBV2 and TRBJ2-7, with no clear D. The CDR3 spans 13 residues. Germline CDR1 reads SNHLY; CDR2 reads FYNNEI. The V end lost 2 bases, the J end lost 0 bases, and 5 bases lay between the germline ends. Here the CDR3 DNA reads TGTGCCAGCAGTGAACCCTTCTCCTACGAGCAGTACTTC. Its translation: CASSEPFSYEQYF.

The chain has TRBV7-2 and TRBJ1-1, with no clear D. The CDR3 totals 13 residues. The germline V gene encodes CDR1 SGHTA and CDR2 FQGNSA. V was cut by 1 base and J by 11 bases, with 14 bases left in between. This CDR3 is CASSLVREGKAFF. The CDR3 DNA is TGTGCCAGCAGCTTAGTAAGAGAAGGGAAGGCTTTCTTT.

V and J are TRBV6-4 and TRBJ2-6, with a possible D match to TRBD1 (5 bases). The germline CDR1 and CDR2 sequences are MRHNA and SNTAGT. This CDR3 is 15 amino acids long. Trimming removed 4 bases at V and 2 bases at J, with 9 bases between. The CDR3 nucleotides read TGTGCCAGCAGTGCCCAGGGTGCTGGGGCCAACGTCCTGACTTTC. Translation: CASSAQGAGANVLTF.

This clone was counted only a few times. J is TRBJ2-1 and V is TRBV27, with a weak D call TRBD2 (8 bases). V dropped 6 bases and J dropped 5 bases, with 17 bases sitting between them. The germline gives CDR1 MNHEY, CDR2 SMNVEV (reference sequence). CDR3 length: 15 amino acids. CDR3 loop: CASSRRGREDNEQFF. The CDR3, as DNA: TGTGCCAGCAGCCGGAGGGGGCGGGAGGACAATGAGCAGTTCTTC.

This clone was picked up one time. The CDR3 DNA reads TGTGCCTGGAGCGCCTCTGGGGCCAACGTCCTGACTTTC. This gives the protein CAWSASGANVLTF. The J gene is TRBJ2-6, the V gene TRBV30, with D unresolved. V lost 3 bases, J lost 0 bases, and 3 bases lay in between. The CDR3 spans 13 residues. Germline loops: CDR1 GTSNPN, CDR2 SVGIG (reference sequence). Filled out from reference TRBV30 and TRBJ2-6, the complete variable domain reads SQTIHQWPATLVQPVGSPLSLECTVEGTSNPNLYWYRQAAGRGLQLLFYSVGIGQISSEVPQNLSASRPQDRQFILSSKKLLLSDSGFYLCAWSASGANVLTFGAGSRLTVL.

The chain uses TRBV5-1 and TRBJ2-2; TRBD1 matches at 9 bases. Trimming at V came to 4 bases and at J to 9 bases, leaving 10 bases not matched to a gene. The CDR3 has 15 residues. Germline-derived CDR1 and CDR2 are SGHRS and YFSETQ. The CDR3 DNA reads TGCGCCAGCAGCCCAGGGGACAGGGTAAACCGGGAGCTGTTTTTT. Translation gives CASSPGDRVNRELFF.

The genes are TRBV2 and TRBJ2-3; no clear D. This CDR3 region has 13 residues. The germline V and J ends were trimmed by 7 bases and 0 bases, with 8 bases remaining between them. Germline V gene sequence: CDR1 SNHLY, CDR2 FYNNEI. The CDR3 region has the DNA TGTGCCAGCACTTTACTTAGCACAGATACGCAGTATTTT. This translates into CASTLLSTDTQYF. The variable domain in full, with the rest retrieved from reference TRBV2 and TRBJ2-3, is EPEVTQTPSHQVTQMGQEVILRCVPISNHLYFYWYRQILGQKVEFLVSFYNNEISEKSEIFDDQFSVERPDGSNFTLKIRSTKLEDSAMYFCASTLLSTDTQYFGPGTRLTVL.

The chain has TRBV2 and TRBJ2-6; D call uncertain. Per germline, CDR1 SNHLY and CDR2 FYNNEI. The CDR3 totals 13 residues. The V and J ends lost 6 bases and 2 bases respectively, with 5 bases between them. CDR3 loop: CASSFAGANVLTF. The CDR3 region has the DNA TGTGCCAGCAGCTTTGCTGGGGCCAACGTCCTGACTTTC.

J is TRBJ2-1 and V is TRBV21-1; the table calls TRBD2, which could not be checked here. TRBV21-1 is shown as a pseudogene. The CDR3 spans 15 residues. The chain's CDR3 is CASSKFVLIRNEQFF. CDR3 nucleotides: TGTGCCAGCAGCAAATTTGTGCTGATCCGGAATGAGCAGTTCTTC.

The rearrangement joins TRBV18 to TRBJ2-5; D uncertain. The CDR3 spans 13 residues. V gave up 3 bases and J gave up 3 bases, with 8 bases separating them. Germline CDR1 and CDR2: KGHSH and LQKENI. CDR3 nucleotide sequence: TGTGCCAGCTCACCGAATGGGGAAGAGACCCAGTACTTC. Translation: CASSPNGEETQYF. The full variable domain, rest sourced from reference TRBV18 and TRBJ2-5, is NAGVMQNPRHLVRRRGQEARLRCSPMKGHSHVYWYRQLPEEGLKFMVYLQKENIIDESGMPKERFSAEFPKEGPSILRIQQVVRGDSAAYFCASSPNGEETQYFGPGTRLLVL.

J is TRBJ2-7 and V is TRBV6-5; 8 bases match TRBD1. Per germline, CDR1 MNHEY and CDR2 SVGAGI. V lost 9 bases, J lost 2 bases, and 9 bases stayed unmatched. The CDR3 spans 14 residues. In nucleotides, the CDR3 is TGTGCCAGTCCGGGTGACAGGGGTCCCTACGAGCAGTACGTC. Translating gives CASPGDRGPYEQYV.

This chain connects TRBV11-2 to TRBJ1-1, with D hard to call. This CDR3 contains 13 residues. V was pared by 4 bases and J by 4 bases, with 10 bases between. Germline loops: CDR1 SGHAT, CDR2 FQNNGV. The CDR3 sequence: CASSYTWGTEAFF. DNA of the CDR3: TGTGCCAGCAGCTATACCTGGGGCACTGAAGCTTTCTTT.

V and J are TRBV5-1 and TRBJ2-2, with 8 bases that match TRBD1. The CDR3 covers 14 residues. V lost 3 bases and J lost 4; bases outside the gene matches: 2. The germline V gene has CDR1 SGHRS and CDR2 YFSETQ. Written as DNA, the CDR3 is TGCGCCAGCAGCTCGACAGGGGCCACCGGGGAGCTGTTTTTT. As protein: CASSSTGATGELFF.

This chain links TRBV6-1 with TRBJ1-6, with TRBD1 matching 8 bases. CDR1 is MNHNS and CDR2 is SASEGT in the germline V gene. The junction had 11 bases not matched to a gene; V was cut back by 5 bases and J by 11 bases. This CDR3 is 15 amino acids long. This CDR3 reads CASSPSRTGYAPLHF. The CDR3 DNA follows: TGTGCCAGCAGTCCTAGCAGGACAGGGTACGCACCCCTCCACTTT.

V usage is TRBV7-9 and J usage is TRBJ1-5; the match to TRBD1 covers 7 bases. The V gene end was trimmed by 1 base and the J gene end by 3 bases; junction bases not matched to a gene: 6. This CDR3 is built from 16 residues. Per germline, CDR1 SEHNR and CDR2 FQNEAQ (reference sequence). The CDR3 here is CASSLGAGTVNQPQHF. CDR3 coding DNA: TGTGCCAGCAGCTTAGGGGCGGGGACAGTCAATCAGCCCCAGCATTTT.

The chain is built from TRBV5-4 and TRBJ1-2; possibly TRBD1 for D (6 bases). Germline CDR1 SGHNT, CDR2 YYREEE (reference sequence). Trimming left V 0 bases short and J 4 bases short, with 13 bases between. The CDR3 is made up of 15 amino acids. Written as DNA, the CDR3 is TGTGCCAGCAGCTTGGCGGACAGAGACTCCTATGGCTACACCTTC. Translated, it gives CASSLADRDSYGYTF.

The chain is built from TRBV28 and TRBJ2-7; D tentatively reads TRBD1 or TRBD2 (5 bases each). The V end was cut by 5 bases, the J end by 2 bases, with 19 bases between. The CDR3 runs 16 residues. Germline CDR1 MDHEN, CDR2 SYDVKM. The CDR3 DNA sequence: TGTGCCAGCAGTCCCATAGGGGCAGGGACCCCCTACGAGCAGTACGTC. Translating gives CASSPIGAGTPYEQYV.

The rearrangement links TRBV15 to TRBJ1-5, with D perhaps matching TRBD1 (5 bases). Germline V gene lookup returns CDR1 LNHNV and CDR2 YYDKDF (reference sequence). CDR3 length: 14 amino acids. Trimming took 1 base from V and 8 from J, leaving 12 bases between them. CDR3 region: CATSRAVGVEPQHF. In nucleotides, the CDR3 is TGTGCCACCAGCAGAGCAGTAGGGGTTGAGCCCCAGCATTTT.

This chain connects TRBV11-3 to TRBJ2-3; D is undetermined. Trimming shortened V by 5 bases and J by 0 bases, and 15 bases separated the two germline ends. Looked up from germline, CDR1 is SGHNT and CDR2 is YENEEA. The CDR3 length is 16 residues. CDR3 nucleotides: TGTGCCAGCAGCCCCGGGCCCAGGCCCAGCACAGATACGCAGTATTTT. Protein product: CASSPGPRPSTDTQYF.

A word on this clone: Relative to the germline gene, one junction end is altered; a read error may explain this. The CDR3 coding sequence is TGTGCCAGCAGTTTCTCCTTCGAGCAGTACTTC. Translated: CASSFSFEQYF. This sequence joins TRBV28 and TRBJ2-7; D is undetermined. Germline CDR1 MDHEN, CDR2 SYDVKM. The CDR3 runs 11 residues.